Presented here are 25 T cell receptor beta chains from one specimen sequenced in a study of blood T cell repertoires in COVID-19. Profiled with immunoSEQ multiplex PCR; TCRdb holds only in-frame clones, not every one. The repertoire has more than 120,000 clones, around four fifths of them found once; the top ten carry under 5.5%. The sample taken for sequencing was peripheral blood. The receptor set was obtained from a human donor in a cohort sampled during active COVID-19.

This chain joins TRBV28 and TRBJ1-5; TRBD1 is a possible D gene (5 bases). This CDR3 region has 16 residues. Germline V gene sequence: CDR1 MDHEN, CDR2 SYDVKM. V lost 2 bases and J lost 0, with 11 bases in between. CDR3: CASSLKTAYSNQPQHF. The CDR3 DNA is TGTGCCAGCAGTTTAAAGACAGCTTATAGCAATCAGCCCCAGCATTTT.

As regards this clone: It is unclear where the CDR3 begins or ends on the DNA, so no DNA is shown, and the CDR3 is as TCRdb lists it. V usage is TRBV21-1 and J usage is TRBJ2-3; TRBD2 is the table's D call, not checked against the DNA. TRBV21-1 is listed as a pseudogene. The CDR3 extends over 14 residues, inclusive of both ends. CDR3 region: CASLVYPCTDTQYF.

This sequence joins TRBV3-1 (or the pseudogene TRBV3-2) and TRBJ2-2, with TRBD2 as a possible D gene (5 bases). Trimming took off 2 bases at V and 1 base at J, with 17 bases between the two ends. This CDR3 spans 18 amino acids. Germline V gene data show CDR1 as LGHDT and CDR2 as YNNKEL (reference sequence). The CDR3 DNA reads TGTGCCAGCAGCCAATCTCCCGGGGATAGACTGAACACCGGGGAGCTGTTTTTT. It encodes CASSQSPGDRLNTGELFF.

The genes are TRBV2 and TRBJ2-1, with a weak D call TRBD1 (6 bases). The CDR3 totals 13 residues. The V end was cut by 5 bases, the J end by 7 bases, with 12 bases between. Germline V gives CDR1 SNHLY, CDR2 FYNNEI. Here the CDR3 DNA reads TGTGCCAGCAGTACAGGGTTAAGGAATGAGCAGTTCTTC. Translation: CASSTGLRNEQFF.

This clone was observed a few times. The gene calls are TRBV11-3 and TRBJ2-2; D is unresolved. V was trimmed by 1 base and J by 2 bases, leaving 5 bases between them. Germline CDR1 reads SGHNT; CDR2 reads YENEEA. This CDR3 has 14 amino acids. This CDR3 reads CASSLAVNTGELFF. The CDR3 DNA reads TGTGCCAGCAGCTTAGCGGTAAACACCGGGGAGCTGTTTTTT.

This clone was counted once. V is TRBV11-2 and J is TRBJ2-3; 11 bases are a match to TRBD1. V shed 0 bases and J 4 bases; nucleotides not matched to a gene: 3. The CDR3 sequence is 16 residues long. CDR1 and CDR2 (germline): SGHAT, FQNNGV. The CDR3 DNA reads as TGTGCCAGCAGCTTAGATCCGGGACAGGGGGCAGATACGCAGTATTTT. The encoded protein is CASSLDPGQGADTQYF.

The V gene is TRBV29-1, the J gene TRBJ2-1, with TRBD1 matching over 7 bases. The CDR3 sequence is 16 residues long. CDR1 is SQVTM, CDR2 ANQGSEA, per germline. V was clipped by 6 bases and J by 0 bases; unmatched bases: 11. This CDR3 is CSVWGLQGNSYNEQFF. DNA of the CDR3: TGCAGCGTCTGGGGCCTACAGGGGAACTCCTACAATGAGCAGTTCTTC.

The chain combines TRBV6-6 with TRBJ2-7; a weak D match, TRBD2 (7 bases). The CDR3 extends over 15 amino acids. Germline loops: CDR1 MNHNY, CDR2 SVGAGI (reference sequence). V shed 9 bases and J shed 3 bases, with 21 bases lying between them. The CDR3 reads CASYRDSRGDYEQYF. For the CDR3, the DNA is TGTGCCAGTTACAGGGACTCCCGGGGGGACTACGAGCAGTACTTC.

The CDR3 DNA sequence: TGCGCCAGCAGCTTGGAACCGGGTAACGCGGGAGTAAACAATGAGCAGTTCTTC. As protein: CASSLEPGNAGVNNEQFF. V usage is TRBV5-1 and J usage is TRBJ2-1; 7 bases fit TRBD2. V lost 0 bases to trimming and J lost 5 bases; unmatched junction nucleotides: 14. Germline CDR1 is SGHRS and CDR2 is YFSETQ. The CDR3 runs 18 residues.

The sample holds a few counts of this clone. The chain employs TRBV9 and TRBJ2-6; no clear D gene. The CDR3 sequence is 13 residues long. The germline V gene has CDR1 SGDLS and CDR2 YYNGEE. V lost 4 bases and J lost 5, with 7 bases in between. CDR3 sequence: CASSSQRANVLTF. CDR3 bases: TGTGCCAGCAGCTCCCAGAGGGCCAACGTCCTGACTTTC.

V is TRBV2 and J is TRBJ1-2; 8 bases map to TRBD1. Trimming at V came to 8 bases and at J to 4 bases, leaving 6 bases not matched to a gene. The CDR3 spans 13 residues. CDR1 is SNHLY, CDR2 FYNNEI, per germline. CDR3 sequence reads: CASSGGVGYGYTF. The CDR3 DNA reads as TGTGCCAGCTCAGGGGGCGTAGGCTATGGCTACACCTTC. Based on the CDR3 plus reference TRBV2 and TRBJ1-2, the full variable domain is EPEVTQTPSHQVTQMGQEVILRCVPISNHLYFYWYRQILGQKVEFLVSFYNNEISEKSEIFDDQFSVERPDGSNFTLKIRSTKLEDSAMYFCASSGGVGYGYTFGSGTRLTVV.

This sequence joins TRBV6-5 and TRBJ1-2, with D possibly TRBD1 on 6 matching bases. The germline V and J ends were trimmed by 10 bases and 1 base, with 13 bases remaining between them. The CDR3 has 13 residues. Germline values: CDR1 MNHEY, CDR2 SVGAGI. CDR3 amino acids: CATHPGHNYGYTF. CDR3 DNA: TGTGCCACGCACCCGGGACATAACTATGGCTACACCTTC.

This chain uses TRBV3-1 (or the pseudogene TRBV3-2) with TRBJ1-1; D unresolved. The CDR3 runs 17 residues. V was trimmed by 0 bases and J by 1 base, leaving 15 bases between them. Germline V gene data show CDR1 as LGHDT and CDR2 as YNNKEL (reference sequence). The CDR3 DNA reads TGTGCCAGCAGCCAAGATGTAAGGGAGGATAGGAACACTGAAGCTTTCTTT. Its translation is CASSQDVREDRNTEAFF.

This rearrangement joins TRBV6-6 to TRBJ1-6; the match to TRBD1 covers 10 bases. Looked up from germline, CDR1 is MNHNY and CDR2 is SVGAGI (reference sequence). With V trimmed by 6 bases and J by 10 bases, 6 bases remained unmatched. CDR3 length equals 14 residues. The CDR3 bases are TGTGCCAGCAGCGACGGGACAGGGGTGTCACCCCTCCACTTT. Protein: CASSDGTGVSPLHF.

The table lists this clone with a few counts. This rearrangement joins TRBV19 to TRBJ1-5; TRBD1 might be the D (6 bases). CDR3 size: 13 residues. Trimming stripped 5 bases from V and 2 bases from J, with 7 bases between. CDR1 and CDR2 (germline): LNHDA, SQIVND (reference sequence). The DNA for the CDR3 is TGTGCCAGTAGTCCAGGGGGCAATCAGCCCCAGCATTTT. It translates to CASSPGGNQPQHF.

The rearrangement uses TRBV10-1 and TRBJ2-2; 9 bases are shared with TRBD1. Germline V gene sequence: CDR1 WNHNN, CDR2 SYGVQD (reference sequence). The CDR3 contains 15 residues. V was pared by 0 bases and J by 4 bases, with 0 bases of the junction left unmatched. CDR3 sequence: CASSESGQGTGELFF. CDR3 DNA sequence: TGCGCCAGCAGTGAGTCGGGACAGGGCACCGGGGAGCTGTTTTTT.

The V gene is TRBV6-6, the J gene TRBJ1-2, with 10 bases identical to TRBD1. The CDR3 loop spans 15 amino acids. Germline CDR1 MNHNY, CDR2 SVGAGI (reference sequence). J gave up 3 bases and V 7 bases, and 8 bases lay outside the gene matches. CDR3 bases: TGTGCCAGCAACCGACCGACAGGGGGCCACTATGGCTACACCTTC. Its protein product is CASNRPTGGHYGYTF.

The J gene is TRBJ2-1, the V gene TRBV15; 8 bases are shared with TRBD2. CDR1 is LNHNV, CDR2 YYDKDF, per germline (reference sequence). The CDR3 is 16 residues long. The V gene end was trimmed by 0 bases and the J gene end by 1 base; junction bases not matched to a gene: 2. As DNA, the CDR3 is TGTGCCACCAGCAGAGATCCTAGCGGGTCCTACAATGAGCAGTTCTTC. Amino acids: CATSRDPSGSYNEQFF.

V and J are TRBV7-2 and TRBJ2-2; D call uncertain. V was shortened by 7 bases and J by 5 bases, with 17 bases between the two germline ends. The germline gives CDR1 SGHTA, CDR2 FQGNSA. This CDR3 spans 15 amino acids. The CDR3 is CASTPPVAVTGELFF. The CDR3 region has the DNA TGTGCCAGCACCCCCCCGGTGGCGGTGACCGGGGAGCTGTTTTTT. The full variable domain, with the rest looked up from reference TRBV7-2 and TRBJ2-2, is GAGVSQSPSNKVTEKGKDVELRCDPISGHTALYWYRQSLGQGLEFLIYFQGNSAPDKSGLPSDRFSAERTGGSVSTLTIQRTQQEDSAVYLCASTPPVAVTGELFFGEGSRLTVL.

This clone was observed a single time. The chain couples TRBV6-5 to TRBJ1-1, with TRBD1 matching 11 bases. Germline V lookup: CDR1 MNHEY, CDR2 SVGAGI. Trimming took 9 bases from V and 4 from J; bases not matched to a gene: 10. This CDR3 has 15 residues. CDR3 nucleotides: TGTGCCAGTCTAAAAGTCGGGACAGGGGGCACTGAAGCTTTCTTT. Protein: CASLKVGTGGTEAFF.

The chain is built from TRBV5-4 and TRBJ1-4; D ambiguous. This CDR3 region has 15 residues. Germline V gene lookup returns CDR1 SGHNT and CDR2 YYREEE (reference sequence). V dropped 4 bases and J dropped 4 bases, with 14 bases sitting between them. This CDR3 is CASSAQTEINEKLFF. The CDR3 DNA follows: TGTGCCAGCAGCGCTCAGACGGAGATTAATGAAAAACTGTTTTTT.

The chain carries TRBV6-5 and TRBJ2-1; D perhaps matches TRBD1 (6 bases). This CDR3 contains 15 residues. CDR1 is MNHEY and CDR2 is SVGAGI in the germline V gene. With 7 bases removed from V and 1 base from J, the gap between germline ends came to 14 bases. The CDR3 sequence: CASTMDRGSYNEQFF. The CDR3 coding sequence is TGTGCCAGCACCATGGACAGAGGGTCCTACAATGAGCAGTTCTTC.

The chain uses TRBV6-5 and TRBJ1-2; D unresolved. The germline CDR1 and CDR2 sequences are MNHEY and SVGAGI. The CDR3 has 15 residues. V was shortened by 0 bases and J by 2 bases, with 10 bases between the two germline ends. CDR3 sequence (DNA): TGTGCCAGCAGTTACTCGATACAACAGAACTATGGCTACACCTTC. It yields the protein CASSYSIQQNYGYTF.

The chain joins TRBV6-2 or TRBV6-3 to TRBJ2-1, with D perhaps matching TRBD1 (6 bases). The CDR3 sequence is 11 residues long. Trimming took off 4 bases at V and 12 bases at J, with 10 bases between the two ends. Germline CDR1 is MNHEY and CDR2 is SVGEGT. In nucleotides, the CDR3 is TGTGCCAGCAGTTTACAGGGTCGGCAGTTCTTC. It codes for CASSLQGRQFF.

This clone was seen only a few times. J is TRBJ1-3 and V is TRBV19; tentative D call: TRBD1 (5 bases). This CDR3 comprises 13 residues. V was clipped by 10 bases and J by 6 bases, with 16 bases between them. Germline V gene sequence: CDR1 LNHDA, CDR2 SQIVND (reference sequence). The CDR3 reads CATSQGIENTIYF. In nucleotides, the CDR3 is TGTGCCACGTCTCAGGGAATTGAAAACACCATATATTTT.